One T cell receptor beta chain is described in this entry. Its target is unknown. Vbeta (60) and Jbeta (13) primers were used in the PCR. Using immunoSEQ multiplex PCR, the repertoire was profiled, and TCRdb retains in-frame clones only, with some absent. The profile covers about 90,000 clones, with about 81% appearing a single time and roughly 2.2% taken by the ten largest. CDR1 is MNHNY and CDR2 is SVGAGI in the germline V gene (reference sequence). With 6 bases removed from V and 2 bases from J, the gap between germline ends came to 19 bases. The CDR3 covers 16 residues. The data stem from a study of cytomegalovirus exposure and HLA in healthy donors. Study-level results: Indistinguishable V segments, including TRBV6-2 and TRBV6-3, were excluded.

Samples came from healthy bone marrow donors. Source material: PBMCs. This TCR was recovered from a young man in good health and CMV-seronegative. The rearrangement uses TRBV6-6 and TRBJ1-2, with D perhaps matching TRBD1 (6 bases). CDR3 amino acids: CASSPLGGGQNYGYTF. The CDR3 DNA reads TGTGCCAGCAGCCCCCTAGGTGGGGGCCAGAACTATGGCTACACCTTC.